This is a list of T cell receptor beta chains from one sample in a study of shared clonotypes between healthy human individuals. Repertoires were generated with immunoSEQ multiplex PCR, while TCRdb's copy carries only in-frame clones and drops some. The data hold approximately 940,000 clones, with about three quarters observed a single time. The sequenced sample was memory CD4+ T cells sorted from blood. These receptors all come from a man younger than 35 in good health. Each CDR3 is given with its conserved first and last residue.

>TRBJ1-4|TRBV6-5
CASSYSIFATNEKLFF
>TRBJ1-6|TRBV6-5
CASSSTHGGNNSPLHF
>TRBJ1-1|TRBV7-2
CASSVAGGAFF
>TRBJ2-1|TRBV18
CASSPSGGGHNEQFF
>TRBJ2-7|TRBV11-3
CASSLAGGGEQYF
>TRBJ1-5|TRBV5-4
CASSQRDSNQPQHF
>TRBJ2-4|TRBV29-1
CSVEVGNRKNIQYF
>TRBJ1-5|TRBV30
CAWSGTGQQPQHF
>TRBJ2-7|TRBV18
CASSRTAGTGEYEQYF
>TRBJ2-3|TRBV19
CASNGGALTDTQYF
>TRBJ2-7|TRBV19
CASSQGTGYSYEQYF
>TRBJ1-2|TRBV6-1
CASSEGTGGNYGYTF
>TRBJ1-1|TRBV18
CASSPWDSEAFF
>TRBJ2-7|TRBV11-2
CASSPGTVSYEQYF
>TRBJ1-1|TRBV6-5
CASSPISNTEAFF
>TRBJ2-7|TRBV10-1
CASSRALGREDYEQYF
>TRBJ1-5|TRBV5-4
CASSSGMEGNQPQHF
>TRBJ2-3|TRBV5-1
CASSSGQGRADTQYF
>TRBJ2-1|TRBV7-8
CASSFAGYYNEQFF
>TRBJ2-3|TRBV7-2
CASSPRSRASTDTQYF
>TRBJ1-4|TRBV28
CASRPLWGGEKLFF
>TRBJ2-1|TRBV11-2
CASSPRGDTSYNEQFF
>TRBJ2-7|TRBV27
CASSLSTGTPYEQYF
>TRBJ1-1|TRBV5-1
CASSSGWNTEAFF
>TRBJ1-2|TRBV28
CASRWGTAKGYTF
>TRBJ2-5|TRBV2
CASSGRLAGGRETQYF
>TRBJ2-3|TRBV5-6
CASSPDYAAPSTDTQYF
>TRBJ2-1|TRBV6-5
CASSYSGGLTGEQFF
>TRBJ1-4|TRBV10-3
CATRGSANEKLFF
>TRBJ2-3|TRBV7-6
CASSIGTAGTDTQYF
>TRBJ2-3|TRBV30
CAWSDWFTDTQYF
>TRBJ1-5|TRBV6-1
CASRGGTTNQPQHF
>TRBJ2-5|TRBV7-9
CASSLAGGPETQYF
>TRBJ2-7|TRBV7-2
CASSLAGRGWGEQYF
>TRBJ2-2|TRBV5-5
CASNKGGWTNTGELFF
>TRBJ1-5|TRBV19
CASRDRENQPQHF
>TRBJ2-2|TRBV10-1
CASSERGTVDHTGELFF
>TRBJ2-3|TRBV5-1
CASSLASASTDTQYF
>TRBJ2-3|TRBV18
CASSQQGFDTQYF
>TRBJ2-2|TRBV27
CASRRLAGAGELFF
>TRBJ2-5|TRBV10-2
CASMGGGGRADQETQYF
>TRBJ2-2|TRBV9
CASSVEGGITGELFF
>TRBJ1-2|TRBV7-9
CASSFAGSYNPYTF
>TRBJ2-3|TRBV4-3
CASSQGSGRAWSTDTQYF
>TRBJ1-1|TRBV19
CASSRQVSMNTEAFF
>TRBJ2-1|TRBV6-5
CASSPAGTAYNEQFF
>TRBJ2-1|TRBV2
CASSSTTSGRYNEQFF
>TRBJ2-1|TRBV18
CASSPGLVNEQFF
>TRBJ2-5|TRBV9
CASSPSRKGQGETQYF
>TRBJ2-7|TRBV7-9
CASSLDRWDEQYF
>TRBJ2-2|TRBV6-1
CASRKGGPNTGELFF
>TRBJ2-7|TRBV19
CASSPGGNEQYF
>TRBJ1-2|TRBV5-6
CASSLTGIVYGYTF
>TRBJ2-3|TRBV4-1
CASSQEAGGRTDTQYF
>TRBJ1-6|TRBV19
CASHNDDRDSPLHF
>TRBJ1-5|TRBV5-8
CASSDPTGFWQPQHF
>TRBJ2-3|TRBV5-4
CASSLGRPSTDTQYF
>TRBJ2-7|TRBV11-1
CASSSVFYEQYF
>TRBJ1-4|TRBV4-1
CASSQVSGMTNEKLFF